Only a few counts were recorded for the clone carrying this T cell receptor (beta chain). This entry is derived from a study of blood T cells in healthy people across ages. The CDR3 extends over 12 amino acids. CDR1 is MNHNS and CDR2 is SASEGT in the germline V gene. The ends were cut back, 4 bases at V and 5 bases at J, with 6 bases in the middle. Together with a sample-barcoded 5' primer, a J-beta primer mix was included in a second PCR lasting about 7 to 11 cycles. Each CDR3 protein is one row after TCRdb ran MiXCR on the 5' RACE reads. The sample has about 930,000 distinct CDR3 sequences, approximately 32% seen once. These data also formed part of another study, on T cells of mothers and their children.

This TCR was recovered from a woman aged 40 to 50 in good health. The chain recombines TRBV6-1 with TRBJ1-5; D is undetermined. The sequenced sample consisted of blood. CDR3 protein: CASSVLYQPQHF. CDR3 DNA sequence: TGTGCCAGCAGTGTGCTCTATCAGCCCCAGCATTTT.